The table lists the clone carrying this T cell receptor (beta chain) with many counts. Its specificity is not known. This entry is derived from a study of response to subunit inactivated influenza vaccine. Study observations and caveats: T cells newly recruited by each seasonal influenza vaccination are few, the authors suggested.

Using its own MiXCR run on the RT-PCR reads, TCRdb lists one record per CDR3 protein. The table shows about 650,000 distinct CDR3 sequences, with 12% to 15% occurring only once. The CDR3 extends over 13 amino acids. Trimming pared 2 bases from V and 6 bases from J, leaving 10 bases between. Looked up from germline, CDR1 is MNHEY and CDR2 is SVGAGI. V and J are TRBV6-5 and TRBJ1-2, with a weak D call TRBD1 (5 bases). This material consisted of PBMCs from blood, taken 14 to 15 days before vaccination. The sequence came from a man aged 45-65 years who received an inactivated influenza vaccine. This CDR3 is CASSYAQGNGYTF. In DNA form, the CDR3 reads TGTGCCAGCAGTTACGCTCAGGGTAATGGCTACACCTTC.